This entry features one TCR beta chain sequence. The data originate from a study of T cell changes during pregnancy in multiple sclerosis. Sequencing used immunoSEQ multiplex PCR; TCRdb keeps in-frame clones, though not all of them. The data contain roughly 110,000 clones, just under 95% of them seen just once; the ten biggest clones take up roughly 1.5%. CDR1 is GTSNPN and CDR2 is SVGIG in the germline V gene (reference sequence). This CDR3 is built from 13 residues. Trimming stripped 3 bases from V and 6 bases from J, with 14 bases between. The sequence was collected from a female donor with multiple sclerosis, enrolled in a pregnancy study. This specimen was peripheral blood, taken after pregnancy. This chain joins TRBV30 and TRBJ1-2, with D perhaps TRBD1 (5 bases). The CDR3 nucleotides read TGTGCCTGGAGAGACGGGGGGGTGGATGGCTACACCTTC. This codes for CAWRDGGVDGYTF.